This T cell receptor (beta chain) was captured by sequencing in a study of cytomegalovirus exposure and HLA in healthy donors. Study-wide results and limits: A later analysis found common viral pathogens apparently linked to several of the most significant clusters. In vitro confirmation showed three CMV-associated chains to be CMV antigen specific. For most subjects, TCR beta sequences were reported to predict HLA-A and HLA-B alleles with accuracy. The study recorded 164 TCR beta chains that were cytomegalovirus-associated.

Concerning this clone itself: The antigen is not known.

This CDR3 spans 17 amino acids. The V segment lost 0 bases and the J segment 3 bases; nucleotides outside the gene matches: 7. The germline gives CDR1 LGHNA, CDR2 YSLEER. PCR amplification relied on 60 Vbeta primers (plus 13 Jbeta primers). Data came from immunoSEQ multiplex PCR; TCRdb stores just in-frame clones and leaves some out. Of about 130,000 clones listed, over 75% are singletons. Source material: PBMCs. This chain connects TRBV4-3 to TRBJ2-2; 7 bases are a match to TRBD2. This receptor was identified in a man aged 50-60 years in good health and CMV-seronegative. This CDR3 is CASSQDRGEFDTGELFF. The DNA of the CDR3 is TGCGCCAGCAGCCAAGACCGGGGGGAGTTTGACACCGGGGAGCTGTTTTTT.